Listed here are 19 T cell receptor beta chains from one sample, sequenced in a study of human T cells and chemical hapten exposure. Documented time point: patch test 1, 2 weeks after DPC sensitization. Treatment of the sample: therapeutic diphenylcyclopropenone sensitization with weekly scalp DPC. Each CDR3 protein is one row after TCRdb ran MiXCR on the RACE reads. The table lists some 70,000 distinct CDR3 sequences, approximately 32% of them singletons. The sample consisted of whole blood, taken in connection with sensitization to the hapten diphenylcyclopropenone (DPC). The receptors were gathered from a man in his forties or fifties with alopecia areata. Some clones in this sample may be carry-over from other donors' samples.

This rearrangement joins TRBV24-1 to TRBJ2-1; D is unresolved. From germline, CDR1 is KGHDR and CDR2 SFDVKD. The V and J ends lost 6 bases and 9 bases respectively, with 8 bases between them. The CDR3 runs 11 residues. CDR3 sequence: CATSMRSEQFF. CDR3 bases: TGTGCCACCAGTATGAGGAGTGAGCAGTTCTTC.

The J gene is TRBJ2-7, the V gene TRBV28, with TRBD1 as a possible D gene (5 bases). V shed 5 bases and J shed 4 bases, with 24 bases lying between them. The CDR3 contains 17 residues. Germline V lookup: CDR1 MDHEN, CDR2 SYDVKM. CDR3 region: CASSTLYGAGYGYEQYF. The CDR3 region has the DNA TGTGCCAGCAGTACCTTATATGGGGCAGGGTACGGGTACGAGCAGTACTTC.

This clonotype was counted between two and nine times. CDR3 loop: CSARSYPTDGNEQFF. Here the CDR3 DNA reads TGCAGTGCTAGGTCGTACCCCACCGACGGCAATGAGCAGTTCTTC. The chain employs TRBV20-1 and TRBJ2-1; D remains ambiguous. Per the germline V gene, CDR1 is DFQATT and CDR2 is SNEGSKA (reference sequence). Trimming stripped 3 bases from V and 6 bases from J, with 18 bases between. This CDR3 contains 15 residues.

The gene calls are TRBV27 and TRBJ1-1; 12 nucleotides align to TRBD1. CDR3 size: 15 residues. Germline V gives CDR1 MNHEY, CDR2 SMNVEV (reference sequence). Losses at the gene ends were 3 bases for V and 4 bases for J; bases not matched to a gene: 3. The chain's CDR3 is CASSLGTGGFTEAFF. The CDR3 DNA is TGTGCCAGCAGTTTGGGGACAGGGGGCTTCACTGAAGCTTTCTTT.

This clonotype was detected only a few times. This chain uses TRBV7-2 with TRBJ1-5, with D perhaps TRBD1 (5 bases). The length of the CDR3 is 14 residues. Trimming removed 3 bases from V and 5 bases from J, with 11 bases in between. In germline, CDR1 is SGHTA, CDR2 FQGNSA. CDR3 region: CASSFKGRYQPQHF. The CDR3 nucleotides are TGTGCCAGCAGCTTCAAGGGGAGGTATCAGCCCCAGCATTTT.

The sample holds a few counts of this clonotype. This CDR3 reads CASSLGGSAYEQYF. As DNA, the CDR3 is TGTGCCAGCAGCTTAGGCGGCAGCGCCTACGAGCAGTACTTC. V usage is TRBV11-2 and J usage is TRBJ2-7; D gene ambiguous. Trimming removed 1 base from V and 2 bases from J, with 9 bases in between. Looked up from germline, CDR1 is SGHAT and CDR2 is FQNNGV. The CDR3 runs 14 residues.

This clonotype occurred a few times. The V and J genes are TRBV9 and TRBJ1-5, with D possibly matching TRBD1 (5 bases). Germline V gene sequence: CDR1 SGDLS, CDR2 YYNGEE. V shed 4 bases and J shed 0 bases, with 11 bases lying between them. CDR3 length: 15 amino acids. The CDR3 DNA follows: TGTGCCAGCAGCCTGGGAGGGGATAGCAATCAGCCCCAGCATTTT. Translation: CASSLGGDSNQPQHF.

V usage is TRBV20-1 and J usage is TRBJ2-5; no clear D gene. The CDR3 has 13 residues. The germline CDR1 and CDR2 sequences are DFQATT and SNEGSKA (reference sequence). V gave up 6 bases and J gave up 1 base, with 12 bases separating them. The CDR3 region is CSALTDGQETQYF. The CDR3 bases are TGCAGTGCCCTTACCGACGGCCAAGAGACCCAGTACTTC.

J is TRBJ2-1 and V is TRBV7-9, with 7 bases identical to TRBD2. V dropped 7 bases and J dropped 0; count of bases not matched to a gene: 12. The germline V gene has CDR1 SEHNR and CDR2 FQNEAQ (reference sequence). The CDR3 contains 17 residues. Here the CDR3 reads CASIPSTGGTSYNEQFF. The CDR3 region has the DNA TGTGCCAGCATCCCAAGCACGGGAGGAACCTCCTACAATGAGCAGTTCTTC. The full variable domain, its missing parts supplied by reference TRBV7-9 and TRBJ2-1, is DTGVSQNPRHKITKRGQNVTFRCDPISEHNRLYWYRQTLGQGPEFLTYFQNEAQLEKSRLLSDRFSAERPKGSFSTLEIQRTEQGDSAMYLCASIPSTGGTSYNEQFFGPGTRLTVL.

This clonotype was counted between two and nine times. The rearrangement links TRBV3-1 to TRBJ2-4; maybe TRBD1 (5 bases). The V end lost 5 bases, the J end lost 6 bases, and 17 bases lay between the germline ends. The CDR3 sequence is 15 residues long. Per germline, CDR1 LGHDT and CDR2 YNNKEL (reference sequence). CDR3 sequence (DNA): TGTGCCAGCAGCTACACCCGGACAACAGGAAACATTCAGTACTTC. It yields the protein CASSYTRTTGNIQYF.

This rearrangement joins TRBV20-1 to TRBJ2-3, with TRBD2 matching 10 bases. J lost 2 bases, V lost 4 bases, and 12 bases had no gene match. The CDR3 extends over 17 amino acids. CDR1 is DFQATT and CDR2 is SNEGSKA in the germline V gene (reference sequence). CDR3 in amino acids: CSAKSGAGGGPTDTQYF. DNA of the CDR3: TGCAGTGCTAAGAGCGGAGCGGGAGGGGGCCCCACAGATACGCAGTATTTT.

A few counts support this clonotype. The J gene is TRBJ2-1, the V gene TRBV11-2, with D perhaps matching TRBD2 (5 bases). Germline loops: CDR1 SGHAT, CDR2 FQNNGV. The CDR3 runs 16 residues. Trimming stripped 1 base from V and 6 bases from J, with 16 bases between. The CDR3: CASSLASQIRGNEQFF. In nucleotides, the CDR3 is TGTGCCAGCAGCTTAGCCTCGCAGATCCGGGGCAATGAGCAGTTCTTC.

The genes are TRBV2 and TRBJ2-3; D unclear. Germline V gene sequence: CDR1 SNHLY, CDR2 FYNNEI. V lost 3 bases and J 1 base, leaving 5 bases between the germline ends. The CDR3 has 13 residues. The CDR3 protein is CASSDGGTDTQYF. The CDR3 nucleotides read TGTGCCAGCAGTGACGGCGGCACAGATACGCAGTATTTT.

This clonotype was seen more than once but under ten times. V and J are TRBV14 and TRBJ2-7; the D is unclear. CDR1 SGHDN and CDR2 FVKESK come from the germline V gene. The CDR3 has 14 residues. The V end was cut by 4 bases, the J end by 2 bases, with 12 bases between. The CDR3 region is CASSPRTLTYEQYF. The CDR3 DNA is TGTGCCAGCAGCCCTCGAACTTTAACCTACGAGCAGTACTTC.

The chain recombines TRBV6-5 with TRBJ2-5, with TRBD1 as a possible D gene (5 bases). The V end was cut by 2 bases, the J end by 2 bases, with 12 bases between. The CDR3 has 15 residues. Germline values: CDR1 MNHEY, CDR2 SVGAGI. The CDR3 DNA reads TGTGCCAGCAGTTACGGCGGCAGGGCACAAGAGACCCAGTACTTC. Translated: CASSYGGRAQETQYF.

The chain links TRBV20-1 to TRBJ2-6; D is possibly TRBD2 (6 bases). V lost 1 base and J 2 bases, leaving 6 bases between the germline ends. This CDR3 spans 14 amino acids. The V gene's germline CDR1 is DFQATT and CDR2 SNEGSKA (reference sequence). The CDR3 region is CSARGEAGANVLTF. Written as DNA, the CDR3 is TGCAGTGCTAGAGGGGAGGCTGGGGCCAACGTCCTGACTTTC.

This clonotype was seen a few times. V is TRBV28 and J is TRBJ2-7; TRBD1 might be the D (6 bases). CDR1 and CDR2 from the germline V gene are MDHEN and SYDVKM. CDR3 length: 13 amino acids. V lost 2 bases, J lost 4 bases, and 9 bases lay in between. The CDR3 sequence: CASSLQGQYEQYF. The DNA for the CDR3 is TGTGCCAGCAGTTTACAGGGGCAGTACGAGCAGTACTTC.

CDR3 sequence: CASSSDVPYEQYF. For the CDR3, the DNA is TGCGCCAGCAGCTCGGACGTCCCATACGAGCAGTACTTC. The chain joins TRBV5-1 to TRBJ2-7; D is ambiguous. This CDR3 has 13 amino acids. Germline assignment: CDR1 SGHRS and CDR2 YFSETQ. V was trimmed by 3 bases and J by 4 bases, leaving 11 bases between them.

This chain uses TRBV7-3 with TRBJ1-6; TRBD1 agrees at 7 bases. The germline V gene has CDR1 SGHTA and CDR2 FQGTGA. There are 14 residues in the CDR3. V lost 4 bases and J lost 8; bases outside the gene matches: 5. DNA of the CDR3: TGTGCCAGCAGCTCCGGGGACAGCTATTCACCCCTCCACTTT. Translated, it gives CASSSGDSYSPLHF.